Listed here are 24 T cell receptor beta chains from one sample, sequenced in a study of beta chain features in type 1 diabetes. The isolated RNA, all of it, was reverse transcribed, so expressed TCRB transcripts were what got sequenced. Clones were sequenced by immunoSEQ multiplex PCR, and TCRdb holds only the in-frame ones, with some missing. The data contain around 41,000 clones, about 66% of them singletons. Overall study findings and caveats: Type 1 diabetes patients had TCRB CDR3s that were shorter (moderately but significantly so) in all four CD4+ subsets.

No antigen has been identified for these receptors. Input material: Tregs from blood. Source of these receptors: a man aged 25-45 years with type 1 diabetes. Some clones in this sample may be carry-over from other donors' samples.

The chain combines TRBV9 with TRBJ2-1; 8 nucleotides match TRBD1. Germline loops: CDR1 SGDLS, CDR2 YYNGEE. Trimming removed 0 bases from V and 8 bases from J; junction bases left unmatched: 7. The CDR3 loop spans 15 amino acids. The CDR3 region has the DNA TGTGCCAGCAGCGTAGGCAGGGGGCAGGGGGATGAGCAGTTCTTC. As protein: CASSVGRGQGDEQFF.

The chain links TRBV5-6 to TRBJ2-7; D uncertain. V was clipped by 5 bases and J by 3 bases, with 9 bases between them. The CDR3 is 12 residues long. Germline assignment: CDR1 SGHDT and CDR2 YYEEEE. The CDR3 DNA reads as TGTGCCAGCAGGAGCTTTGGCTACGAGCAGTACTTC. Amino acid sequence: CASRSFGYEQYF.

The chain couples TRBV5-4 to TRBJ2-2, with D tentatively TRBD2 (5 bases). Germline assignment: CDR1 SGHNT and CDR2 YYREEE (reference sequence). Trimming stripped 2 bases from V and 6 bases from J, with 11 bases between. This CDR3 has 14 amino acids. The CDR3 loop is CASSLSRESGELFF. CDR3 bases: TGTGCCAGCAGCTTATCTAGGGAGTCCGGGGAGCTGTTTTTT.

This clone appeared a few times. This chain links TRBV19 with TRBJ2-2; 8 nucleotides match TRBD1. CDR3 length: 15 residues. Germline CDR1 reads LNHDA; CDR2 reads SQIVND (reference sequence). V trimming: 6 bases; J trimming: 6 bases; junction bases outside the gene matches: 9. The CDR3 sequence is CASSLRTGSPGELFF. The CDR3 DNA reads as TGTGCCAGTAGCCTCCGGACAGGGTCGCCCGGGGAGCTGTTTTTT.

This clone has just a few counts. The chain carries TRBV20-1 and TRBJ1-2; possible D gene TRBD1, 5 bases. The CDR3 consists of 11 residues. Germline-derived CDR1 and CDR2 are DFQATT and SNEGSKA (reference sequence). V lost 7 bases and J lost 5, with 11 bases in between. The CDR3 nucleotides are TGCAGTGGGGGGGAGCCTTATGGCTACACCTTC. Its protein product is CSGGEPYGYTF.

The chain recombines TRBV19 with TRBJ2-3, with D maybe TRBD2 (5 bases). The germline V gene has CDR1 LNHDA and CDR2 SQIVND (reference sequence). V shed 3 bases and J shed 13 bases, with 14 bases lying between them. This CDR3 contains 12 residues. CDR3 in DNA: TGTGCCAGTAGTATCGGGCCACACGGGGAGTATTTT. Its translation: CASSIGPHGEYF.

This chain connects TRBV5-1 to TRBJ2-4, with 9 bases that match TRBD1. Trimming at V came to 0 bases and at J to 6 bases, leaving 4 bases not matched to a gene. The CDR3 sequence is 15 residues long. Germline-derived CDR1 and CDR2 are SGHRS and YFSETQ. The CDR3 loop is CASSLGDRDRNIQYF. CDR3 bases: TGCGCCAGCAGCTTGGGGGACAGGGACAGAAACATTCAGTACTTC.

The chain recombines TRBV7-9 with TRBJ2-7; TRBD2 agrees at 9 bases. V lost 5 bases, J lost 4 bases, and 9 bases stayed unmatched. Per germline, CDR1 SEHNR and CDR2 FQNEAQ (reference sequence). The CDR3 sequence is 15 residues long. CDR3 loop: CASSRTGGGAYEQYF. In DNA, the CDR3 is TGTGCCAGCAGCCGGACGGGCGGGGGGGCTTACGAGCAGTACTTC.

This clone was picked up one time. The gene calls are TRBV5-1 and TRBJ2-2; TRBD1 might be the D (6 bases). This CDR3 region has 13 residues. V lost 6 bases and J 6 bases, leaving 12 bases between the germline ends. Germline-derived CDR1 and CDR2 are SGHRS and YFSETQ. In DNA, the CDR3 is TGCGCCAGCAAGGAACAGGGTTCCGGGGAGCTGTTTTTT. This gives the protein CASKEQGSGELFF.

The chain joins TRBV15 to TRBJ1-1; possibly TRBD1 for D (5 bases). The CDR3 is made up of 15 amino acids. V lost 0 bases, J lost 1 base, and 9 bases lay in between. Germline CDR1 reads LNHNV; CDR2 reads YYDKDF (reference sequence). The CDR3: CATSRDLRENTEAFF. DNA of the CDR3: TGTGCCACCAGCAGAGATCTCAGGGAGAACACTGAAGCTTTCTTT.

The chain recombines TRBV5-1 with TRBJ1-3, with TRBD1 as a possible D gene (5 bases). The CDR3 runs 14 residues. Germline CDR1 and CDR2: SGHRS and YFSETQ. V was cut by 1 base and J by 2 bases, with 7 bases left in between. CDR3 DNA: TGCGCCAGCAGCTTGACAGGTACTGGAAACACCATATATTTT. Its protein is CASSLTGTGNTIYF.

The chain couples TRBV4-3 to TRBJ1-2; D gene unclear. The CDR3 is 14 amino acids. The ends were cut back, 3 bases at V and 8 bases at J, with 16 bases in the middle. Germline assignment: CDR1 LGHNA and CDR2 YSLEER. CDR3 in amino acids: CASSQSAFLEGYTF. As DNA, the CDR3 is TGCGCCAGCAGCCAGTCAGCGTTTTTGGAGGGCTACACCTTC.

The chain couples TRBV5-1 to TRBJ2-1; D not resolved. CDR1 is SGHRS and CDR2 is YFSETQ in the germline V gene. Trimming took off 3 bases at V and 4 bases at J, with 8 bases between the two ends. This CDR3 contains 13 residues. CDR3 in amino acids: CASSSVLYNEQFF. In DNA, the CDR3 is TGCGCCAGCAGCTCAGTCTTATACAATGAGCAGTTCTTC.

Turning to this clone: Relative to the germline gene, one junction end is altered; a read error may explain this. The rearrangement links TRBV2 to TRBJ1-2; TRBD1 is a possible D gene (6 bases). This CDR3 region has 16 residues. Germline V gene lookup returns CDR1 SNHLY and CDR2 FYNNEI. The CDR3 is CTSSEQQGLANYGYTF. CDR3 nucleotide sequence: TGTACCAGCAGTGAACAACAGGGCTTAGCTAACTATGGCTACACCTTC. Together with reference TRBV2 and TRBJ1-2, the CDR3 gives the full variable domain: EPEVTQTPSHQVTQMGQEVILRCVPISNHLYFYWYRQILGQKVEFLVSFYNNEISEKSEIFDDQFSVERPDGSNFTLKIRSTKLEDSAMYFCTSSEQQGLANYGYTFGSGTRLTVV.

V and J are TRBV4-2 and TRBJ2-7, with D possibly matching TRBD2 (6 bases). Germline values: CDR1 LGHNA, CDR2 YNFKEQ. Trimming took 5 bases from V and 4 from J, leaving 18 bases between them. This CDR3 contains 15 residues. CDR3 in DNA: TGTGCCAGCAGCACACGGGGGACGGAGGGGTACGAGCAGTACTTC. Translating gives CASSTRGTEGYEQYF.

This clone showed up just once. This chain joins TRBV9 and TRBJ2-3, with D tentatively TRBD1 (5 bases). This CDR3 is 16 amino acids long. CDR1 and CDR2 from the germline V gene are SGDLS and YYNGEE. V was trimmed by 2 bases and J by 5 bases, leaving 18 bases between them. The CDR3 region is CASSVQPSGFGDTQYF. The CDR3 region has the DNA TGTGCCAGCAGCGTGCAACCGTCAGGGTTCGGAGATACGCAGTATTTT.

The chain joins TRBV6-5 to TRBJ1-5; the D gene is possibly TRBD1 (5 bases). V lost 4 bases, J lost 3 bases, and 16 bases lay in between. CDR3 length equals 16 residues. Germline CDR1 is MNHEY and CDR2 is SVGAGI. CDR3 loop: CASSSPKGRANQPQHF. DNA of the CDR3: TGTGCCAGCAGTTCCCCCAAGGGCAGGGCCAATCAGCCCCAGCATTTT.

V gene TRBV18 combines with J gene TRBJ2-3; perhaps TRBD2 as D (5 bases). The CDR3 runs to 16 residues. Trimming stripped 3 bases from V and 3 bases from J, with 16 bases between. Germline V gene data show CDR1 as KGHSH and CDR2 as LQKENI. The CDR3 spells CASSPSGGGVTDTQYF. The CDR3 DNA follows: TGTGCCAGCTCACCCTCAGGAGGAGGAGTGACAGATACGCAGTATTTT.

This chain joins TRBV5-4 and TRBJ2-2, with 7 bases aligning to TRBD2. V was clipped by 3 bases and J by 6 bases; unmatched bases: 8. CDR3 size: 15 residues. Germline V gene data show CDR1 as SGHNT and CDR2 as YYREEE (reference sequence). CDR3 residues: CASSWGEGRAGELFF. The CDR3 bases are TGTGCCAGCAGCTGGGGAGAGGGGAGGGCCGGGGAGCTGTTTTTT.

The genes are TRBV7-9 and TRBJ1-2, with TRBD1 matching over 9 bases. Trimming took 5 bases from V and 2 from J; bases not matched to a gene: 6. This CDR3 has 15 residues. Germline-derived CDR1 and CDR2 are SEHNR and FQNEAQ (reference sequence). The CDR3 sequence: CASSVRDRENYGYTF. CDR3 DNA: TGTGCCAGCAGCGTCCGGGACAGGGAAAACTATGGCTACACCTTC.

This chain connects TRBV7-8 to TRBJ2-5, with TRBD1 matching 7 bases. Germline V gene sequence: CDR1 SGHVS, CDR2 FQNEAQ. The J segment lost 1 base and the V segment lost 3 bases, leaving 8 bases of the junction unmatched. The CDR3 is 16 residues long. The CDR3 nucleotides read TGTGCCAGCAGCTTTAGATCGGGACAGTTCCAAGAGACCCAGTACTTC. This translates into CASSFRSGQFQETQYF.

V and J are TRBV7-2 and TRBJ1-1, with 11 bases that match TRBD1. CDR1 and CDR2 from the germline V gene are SGHTA and FQGNSA. The V segment lost 6 bases and the J segment 5 bases; nucleotides outside the gene matches: 5. There are 14 residues in the CDR3. Written as DNA, the CDR3 is TGTGCCAGCAGACGAGGACAGGGGGCTACTGAAGCTTTCTTT. Amino acid sequence: CASRRGQGATEAFF.

The chain joins TRBV5-4 to TRBJ2-2; 7 bases match TRBD2. V lost 4 bases, J lost 7 bases, and 7 bases stayed unmatched. The CDR3 extends over 14 amino acids. Per the germline V gene, CDR1 is SGHNT and CDR2 is YYREEE (reference sequence). Written as DNA, the CDR3 is TGTGCCAGCAGCCGGAGCGGGGCGGGCGGGGAGCTGTTTTTT. Protein sequence: CASSRSGAGGELFF.

The table lists this clone with a count of one. V usage is TRBV4-2 and J usage is TRBJ2-5, with 12 positions matching TRBD2. The V and J ends lost 1 base and 6 bases, in that order; junction bases with no gene match: 3. The CDR3 is 15 residues long. In germline, CDR1 is LGHNA, CDR2 YNFKEQ. CDR3 DNA: TGTGCCAGCAGCCAAGGGCTAGCGGGAGGGAAGACCCAGTACTTC. Its protein is CASSQGLAGGKTQYF.